Listed below are T cell receptor beta chains from one sample, sequenced in a study of PD-L1 blockade in urothelial cancer. The repertoire was sequenced with immunoSEQ multiplex PCR; TCRdb's copy has only in-frame clones and lacks some. In the table there are fewer than 85,000 clones, around 84% of which are singletons. The material sequenced was PBMCs, taken around atezolizumab (anti-PD-L1) treatment. These receptor sequences come from a woman in her sixties or seventies with urothelial cancer. Both conserved end residues are part of each CDR3. D genes are given only for firm matches. The size entry is marked missing in some rows and otherwise reads once, few, many or a size class.

-	TRBV21-1	TRBJ2-2	once	TGTGCCAGCAGCAAAACCCCCCCGGCCAGGGGCACCGGGGAGCTGTTTTTT	CASSKTPPARGTGELFF
TRBD2	TRBV25-1	TRBJ2-1	-	TGTGCCAGCAGTGTCGGACTAGCGGGAGTGGGGCTAGAGGGTGAGCAGTTCTTC	CASSVGLAGVGLEGEQFF
-	TRBV5-4	TRBJ2-7	-	TGTGCCAGCAGCCCGGCCAGCGCCTGGGACGAGCAGTACTTC	CASSPASAWDEQYF
-	TRBV7-2	TRBJ1-2	-	TGTGCCAGCAGCTTTGGAGGTTCCGCGGCTGGCTACACCTTC	CASSFGGSAAGYTF
-	TRBV5-6	TRBJ2-1	-	TGTGCCAGCAGCGAGCCACAGGGAATCACGAACCATGAGCAGTTCTTC	CASSEPQGITNHEQFF
-	TRBV18	TRBJ1-1	-	TGTGCCAGCTCACCTGGCCAGAACACTGAAGCTTTCTTT	CASSPGQNTEAFF
-	TRBV5-3	TRBJ2-1	-	TGTGCCAAACTGGGGGCTTGCTACAATGAGCAGTTCTTC	CAKLGACYNEQFF
TRBD1	TRBV5-6	TRBJ2-4	-	TGTGCCAGCAGCGGACTACAGGGGGCTGACATTCAGTACTTC	CASSGLQGADIQYF
TRBD1	TRBV4-1	TRBJ2-7	few	TGCGCCAGCAGCCAACACGGGACAGGGGGCTTCTACGAGCAGTACTTC	CASSQHGTGGFYEQYF
-	TRBV27	TRBJ2-1	once	TGTGCCAGCAGTAGGAGGGAAAGATACAATGAGCAGTTCTTC	CASSRRERYNEQFF
TRBD2	TRBV7-2	TRBJ2-1	-	TGTGCCAGCAGCTTAGGGCAAAGAGCGGGAGACTTCTACAATGAGCAGTTCTTC	CASSLGQRAGDFYNEQFF
-	TRBV2	TRBJ2-2	once	TGTGCCAGCAGTGAAGACGGGACAATGAACACCGGGGAGCTGTTTTTT	CASSEDGTMNTGELFF
-	TRBV5-5	TRBJ1-5	-	TGTGCCAGCAGCTTGGAAGGCGAGGGTCAGCCCCAGCATTTT	CASSLEGEGQPQHF
-	TRBV28	TRBJ2-7	once	TGTGCCAGCAGTCCCTACGGACAGCCCTACGAGCAGTACTTC	CASSPYGQPYEQYF
TRBD1	TRBV7-9	TRBJ2-6	-	TGTGCCAGCAGCTCCGCGACAGGGGACCTCTCTGGGGCCAACGTCCTGACTTTC	CASSSATGDLSGANVLTF
-	TRBV7-8	TRBJ2-2	once	TGTGCCAGCAGCGCCAGGGGCACCGGGGAGCTGTTTTTT	CASSARGTGELFF
-	TRBV7-2	TRBJ1-1	once	TGTGCCAGCAGCTTAAGCGCCCCCGCTGAAGCTTTCTTT	CASSLSAPAEAFF
-	TRBV5-1	TRBJ1-2	-	TGCGCCAGCAGCTTGGGGGGCAGTAGTAACTATGGCTACACCTTC	CASSLGGSSNYGYTF
-	TRBV29-1	TRBJ1-1	-	TGCAGCGTTGGGGGGGTCATGAACACTGAAGCTTTCTTT	CSVGGVMNTEAFF
-	TRBV5-4	TRBJ1-1	once	TGTGCCAGCAGCTTCCGTCAGACAGACACTGAAGCTTTCTTT	CASSFRQTDTEAFF
TRBD2	TRBV7-2	TRBJ2-5	once	TGTGCCAGCAGCGATAGCGGGGATGGGGCCCAGTACTTC	CASSDSGDGAQYF
-	TRBV6-1	TRBJ2-7	-	TGTGCCAGCAGTGGCTACTGGGGGGGCAGCTCCTACGAGCAGTACTTC	CASSGYWGGSSYEQYF
TRBD1	TRBV9	TRBJ1-6	-	TGTGCCAGCAGCGAGGGGACAGATCTCTATAATTCACCCCTCCACTTT	CASSEGTDLYNSPLHF
TRBD1	TRBV4-3	TRBJ2-7	-	TGCGCCAGCAGCCAAGACCGGCAGGGGGCATGGGAGCAGTACTTC	CASSQDRQGAWEQYF
-	TRBV2	TRBJ2-2	once	TGTGCCAGCAGCCTTATGATAGTCTCCACCGGGGAGCTGTTTTTT	CASSLMIVSTGELFF
-	TRBV6-1	TRBJ1-6	-	TGTGCCACCCAAGGCCATAGCAATAATTCACCCCTCCACTTT	CATQGHSNNSPLHF
TRBD1	TRBV29-1	TRBJ2-7	-	TGCAGCGCACTGACAGGGATGGCTTACGAGCAGTACTTC	CSALTGMAYEQYF
TRBD1	TRBV7-8	TRBJ2-7	-	TGTGCCAGCAGCTTAGCTCGGACAGGAGTTTTCGAGCAGTACTTC	CASSLARTGVFEQYF
-	TRBV7-9	TRBJ2-7	-	TGTGCCAGCGGTAGCAGTGGCTACGAGCAGTACTTC	CASGSSGYEQYF
TRBD1	TRBV5-4	TRBJ2-5	-	TGTGCCAGCAGCCCCGGGACAGGGGTGTGGGAGACCCAGTACTTC	CASSPGTGVWETQYF
-	TRBV6-5	TRBJ2-7	-	TGTGCCAGCAGTTACTCGAAGGACTACGCCTACGAGCAGTACTTC	CASSYSKDYAYEQYF
TRBD1	TRBV5-6	TRBJ1-2	few	TGTGCCAGCAGCTTGACAGGGGTTAACTATGGCTACACCTTC	CASSLTGVNYGYTF
-	TRBV4-1	TRBJ1-1	-	TGCGCCAGCAGCCAGGAACAAGGGAGAAACACTGAAGCTTTCTTT	CASSQEQGRNTEAFF
-	TRBV5-1	TRBJ2-2	-	TGCGCCAGCACGCCCCTTGGGGAGTCCGGGGAGCTGTTTTTT	CASTPLGESGELFF
-	TRBV30	TRBJ2-7	once	TGTGCCTGGAGTGTACGAGCATATTTCTACGAGCAGTACTTC	CAWSVRAYFYEQYF
TRBD2	TRBV30	TRBJ2-5	-	TGTGCCTGGATCAGGAGGATTAGCGGGGGGACCCAAGAGACCCAGTACTTC	CAWIRRISGGTQETQYF
-	TRBV5-1	TRBJ1-3	-	TGCGCCAGCAGCTCAGAGACAGGCGCTGGAAACACCATATATTTT	CASSSETGAGNTIYF
TRBD1	TRBV25-1	TRBJ1-5	-	TGTGCCAGCAGTGAATTAGGGACAGGGGACCAGCCCCAGCATTTT	CASSELGTGDQPQHF
TRBD2	TRBV27	TRBJ2-2	-	TGTGCCAGCAGTAGCCTTTGGACTAGCGGGAGGTACAACACCGGGGAGCTGTTTTTT	CASSSLWTSGRYNTGELFF
TRBD2	TRBV10-3	TRBJ2-1	-	TGTGCCATCAGTGGACTAGCTGATTCCTACAATGAGCAGTTCTTC	CAISGLADSYNEQFF